This TCR beta chain is drawn from a study of Tregs in tolerant kidney transplant recipients. Study information: Recipients received nonmyeloablative bone marrow transplants from related graft donors, with transient mixed chimerism.

Trimming shortened V by 3 bases and J by 5 bases, and 11 bases separated the two germline ends. Germline V lookup: CDR1 DFQATT, CDR2 SNEGSKA (reference sequence). This CDR3 comprises 12 residues. As to this clone: The read is 3 residues too short to cover the CDR3 end, so that end is filled in from the germline J gene.

The method was immunoSEQ multiplex PCR; TCRdb's version includes in-frame clones alone and lacks a portion of them. This table lists approximately 49,000 clones. The sample here was CD4+ T cells from blood, taken before the transplant. The chain joins TRBV20-1 to TRBJ2-7; D not certain. This receptor was obtained from a human donor who received a combined kidney and bone marrow transplant. CDR3 bases read: TGCAGTGCTAGGACCAGCGTAAACGAG. It specifies CSARTSVNE. From start to end, the CDR3 is CSARTSVNEQYF.